The clone carrying this T cell receptor (beta chain) was seen once. This record belongs to a study of CD8+CD57+ T cells in acquired aplastic anemia. Study-level information: Mean DNA quantity obtained from sorted CD4+ and CD8+ cells was about 3.2 ug.

The CDR3 totals 14 residues. Germline values: CDR1 SGHVS, CDR2 FQNEAQ. CD8+CD57+ cell expansion had been shown by flow cytometry in patients chosen for sequencing. Profiling that covered TCR beta VDJ and CDR3 relied on genomic DNA as its template. From the reads, TCRdb called clonotypes with MiXCR, one entry per CDR3 protein. The data show hundreds of thousands of distinct CDR3 sequences, approximately 86% seen once. The sequenced sample consisted of sorted CD4+, CD8+, or CD8+CD57+ T cells (not recorded which) from PBMCs. The chain links TRBV7-8 to TRBJ1-6; D call uncertain. The better agreement between TRBJ2-3 and the DNA end casts doubt on the J call. The sequence derives from a human donor with aplastic anemia. The DNA of the CDR3 is TGTGCCAGCAGCTTAGCGGCCTATACCGATACGCAGTATTTT. It is translated as CASSLAAYTDTQYF.